What follows describes a single TCR beta chain. Its target is unknown. The PCR ran on 60 Vbeta and 13 Jbeta primers. Using immunoSEQ multiplex PCR, the repertoire was profiled, and TCRdb retains in-frame clones only, with some absent. The table lists roughly 130,000 clones, approximately 65% of them singletons, with over 5% in the top ten. This specimen comes from a study of cytomegalovirus exposure and HLA in healthy donors. Study information: A preliminary data release comprised 80 million or so unique TCRs obtained from HLA-typed donors. General study points: CMV serostatus was the sole immune exposure data available. Later analysis demonstrated an association between a missense DCLRE1C variant and TCR beta V- and J-gene trimming. Per a prior analysis, the majority of TCR beta V segments were productive roughly 87% or roughly 30% of the time.

Germline V gene sequence: CDR1 LGHNA, CDR2 YSLEER. V gave up 1 base and J gave up 4 bases; unmatched junction bases: 6. The CDR3 has 16 amino acids. The V and J genes are TRBV4-3 and TRBJ2-7; 11 bases line up with TRBD1. The sample consisted of PBMCs. The source is a woman aged 60 to 75 in good health and CMV-seronegative. The CDR3 spells CASSQGGTGGIYEQYF. CDR3 nucleotides: TGCGCCAGCAGCCAAGGGGGGACAGGGGGTATATACGAGCAGTACTTC.